This T cell receptor beta chain was obtained from a study of shared clonotypes between healthy human individuals. Study-level information: Three plates each covered CD4 naive and memory; CD8 naive two, CD8 memory one. General observations from the study: The represented genetic and exposure-history diversity was limited by the small number of donors. When naive CD4 clonotypes were compared across several donors, roughly 4.9% were shared.

This table comes from immunoSEQ multiplex PCR, and its TCRdb copy is limited to in-frame clones, with some not included. The profile shows 550,000 to 700,000 clones, around 78% of them singletons. The CDR3 extends over 14 amino acids. The germline V gene has CDR1 SGHRS and CDR2 YFSETQ. Trimming cost V 3 bases and J 4 bases, with 13 bases left between them. To note about this clone: Its antigen is not identified.

The chain is built from TRBV5-1 and TRBJ1-1; no reliable D call. The material sequenced was memory CD4+ T cells sorted from blood. The subset: CD45RA-negative fraction. The receptor comes from a woman between 25 and 40 years old in good health. For the CDR3, the DNA is TGCGCCAGCAGCTCCGTAGGAGGGAGCACTGAAGCTTTCTTT. This translates into CASSSVGGSTEAFF.